These T cell receptor beta chains were read from a single sample in a study of shared clonotypes between healthy human individuals. Clones were sequenced by immunoSEQ multiplex PCR, and TCRdb holds only the in-frame ones, with some missing. This sample yields around 2,000,000 clones, of which approximately 95% are seen a single time; 0.9% to 1.5% belongs to the top ten. Sequencing used naive CD8+ T cells sorted from blood. These receptors all come from a young man in good health. CDR3s include the opening cysteine and the closing phenylalanine or tryptophan. Clone size, where shown, is once, few, many, or a class for clones that have expanded.

j_call,v_call,clone_size,cdr3_aa
TRBJ2-1,TRBV4-3,once,CASSQDLPSGLNEQFF
TRBJ2-7,TRBV27,-,CASSAGGLWQYF
TRBJ2-3,TRBV9,-,CASSSGTISTDTQYF
TRBJ2-5,TRBV15,-,CATSRDRVQETQYF
TRBJ1-1,TRBV30,once,CAGLGGATEAFF
TRBJ2-7,TRBV7-9,-,CASSLEGGTYEQYF
TRBJ1-2,TRBV28,once,CASSSNRGPNYGYTF
TRBJ2-2,TRBV19,-,CASSITGGIFTGELFF
TRBJ2-7,TRBV28,-,CASSLSGGSYEQYF
TRBJ1-4,TRBV27,-,CASSPGTTANEKLFF
TRBJ2-5,TRBV28,-,CASSLGSLAVNLLQETQYF
TRBJ1-5,TRBV27,-,CASSSIGSNQPQHF
TRBJ2-7,TRBV13,-,CASSQGLAGGYEQYF
TRBJ2-7,TRBV15,-,CATSRELAGGLGDEQYF
TRBJ2-3,TRBV9,-,CASSVDGLAGVTDTQYF
TRBJ2-7,TRBV5-1,-,CASSLEVHSYEQYF